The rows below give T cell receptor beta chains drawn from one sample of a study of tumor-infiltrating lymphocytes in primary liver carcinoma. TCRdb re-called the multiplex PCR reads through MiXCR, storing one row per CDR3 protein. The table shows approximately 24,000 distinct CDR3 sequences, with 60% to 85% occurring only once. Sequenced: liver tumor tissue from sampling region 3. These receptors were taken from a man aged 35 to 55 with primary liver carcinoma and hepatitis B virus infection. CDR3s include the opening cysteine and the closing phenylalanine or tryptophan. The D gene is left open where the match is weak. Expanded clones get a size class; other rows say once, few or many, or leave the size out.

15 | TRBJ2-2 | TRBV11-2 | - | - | TGCGCCAGCAGCTTTGCAGGATCGAACGCCGGGGAGCTGTTTTTT | CASSFAGSNAGELFF
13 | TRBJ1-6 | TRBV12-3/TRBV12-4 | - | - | TGTGCCAGCAGTTTAGCGTCCGGTTCGCCCCCCCACTTT | CASSLASGSPPHF
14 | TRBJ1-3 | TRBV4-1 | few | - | TGCGCCAGCAGCCAATCCTCCTCCGGAAACACCATATATTTT | CASSQSSSGNTIYF
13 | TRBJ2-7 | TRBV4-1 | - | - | TGCGCCAGCAGCCCGTGCCGTTGTTACGAGCGGTACTTC | CASSPCRCYERYF
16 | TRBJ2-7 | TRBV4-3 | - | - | TGCGCCAGCAGCCAAGATTTAGGTAGGACACTCTACGAGCAGTACTTC | CASSQDLGRTLYEQYF
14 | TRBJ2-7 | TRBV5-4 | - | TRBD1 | TGTGCTAGCAGCTGGGACAGGGGGCTATCGGAGCAGTACTTC | CASSWDRGLSEQYF
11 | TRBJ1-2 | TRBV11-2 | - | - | TGTGCCAACAGTGAACAGTTTGGCTACACCTTC | CANSEQFGYTF
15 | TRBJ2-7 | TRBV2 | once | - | TGCGCAAGCAGTGAGAACAGGGCGGTCTCCTGCGAGCAGTACTTC | CASSENRAVSCEQYF
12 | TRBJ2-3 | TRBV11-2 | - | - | TGTGCCAGTAGCGCCAGCACGGGTACGCAGTATTTT | CASSASTGTQYF
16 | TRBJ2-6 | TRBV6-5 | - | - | TGTGCCAGCAGTTACTCTGGGGGGCCTGGGGCCAACGTCCTGACTTTC | CASSYSGGPGANVLTF
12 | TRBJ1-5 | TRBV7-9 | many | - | TGTGCCAGCAGCCCACGACGAACTCCCCAGCATTTT | CASSPRRTPQHF
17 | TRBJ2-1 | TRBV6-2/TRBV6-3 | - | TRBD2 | TGTGCCTGCACGGGTGTGCGGGAGGGCCTGAGGGGAAATGAGCAGTTCTTC | CACTGVREGLRGNEQFF
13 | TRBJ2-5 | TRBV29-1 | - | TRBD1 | TGCAGCGTCGAGGACAGGCCAAAAGAGACCCTGTACTTC | CSVEDRPKETLYF
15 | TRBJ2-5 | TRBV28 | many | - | TGTGCCAGCAGTTGGGGGTGGGGGGCCCAAGAGACCCAGTACTTC | CASSWGWGAQETQYF
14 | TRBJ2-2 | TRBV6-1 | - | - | TGTGACAGCAGTGTACATGGGGGGACCGGGGAGCTGTTTTTT | CDSSVHGGTGELFF